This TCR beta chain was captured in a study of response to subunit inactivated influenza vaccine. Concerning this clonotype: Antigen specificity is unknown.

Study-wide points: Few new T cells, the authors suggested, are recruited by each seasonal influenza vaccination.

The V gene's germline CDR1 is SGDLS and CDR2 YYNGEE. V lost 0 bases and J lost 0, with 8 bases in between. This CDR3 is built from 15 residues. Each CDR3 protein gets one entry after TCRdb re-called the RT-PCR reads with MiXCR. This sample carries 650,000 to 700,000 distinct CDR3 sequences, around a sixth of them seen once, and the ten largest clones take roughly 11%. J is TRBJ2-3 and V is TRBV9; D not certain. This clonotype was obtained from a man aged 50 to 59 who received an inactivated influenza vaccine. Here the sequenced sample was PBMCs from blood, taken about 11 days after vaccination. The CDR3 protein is CASSVDSPSTDTQYF. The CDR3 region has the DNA TGTGCCAGCAGCGTAGATTCACCGAGCACAGATACGCAGTATTTT.